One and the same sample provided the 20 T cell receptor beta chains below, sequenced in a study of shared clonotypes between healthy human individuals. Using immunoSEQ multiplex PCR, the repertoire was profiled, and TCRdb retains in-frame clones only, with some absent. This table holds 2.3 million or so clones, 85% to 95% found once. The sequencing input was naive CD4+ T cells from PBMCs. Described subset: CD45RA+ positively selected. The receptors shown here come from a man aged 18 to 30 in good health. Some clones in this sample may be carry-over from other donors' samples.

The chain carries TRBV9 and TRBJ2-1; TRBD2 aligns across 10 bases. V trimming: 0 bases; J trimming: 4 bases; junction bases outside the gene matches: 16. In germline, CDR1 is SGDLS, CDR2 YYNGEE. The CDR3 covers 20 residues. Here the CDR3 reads CASSVARASGRGGAYNEQFF. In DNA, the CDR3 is TGTGCCAGCAGCGTAGCGCGGGCTAGCGGGAGAGGTGGGGCATACAATGAGCAGTTCTTC.

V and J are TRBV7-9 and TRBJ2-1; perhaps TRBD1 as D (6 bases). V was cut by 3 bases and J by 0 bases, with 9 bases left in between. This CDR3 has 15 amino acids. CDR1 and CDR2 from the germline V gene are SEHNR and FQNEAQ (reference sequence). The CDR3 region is CASSLDSNSYNEQFF. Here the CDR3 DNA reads TGTGCCAGCAGCTTGGACAGCAACTCCTACAATGAGCAGTTCTTC. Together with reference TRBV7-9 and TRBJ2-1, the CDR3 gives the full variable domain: DTGVSQNPRHKITKRGQNVTFRCDPISEHNRLYWYRQTLGQGPEFLTYFQNEAQLEKSRLLSDRFSAERPKGSFSTLEIQRTEQGDSAMYLCASSLDSNSYNEQFFGPGTRLTVL.

DNA for the CDR3: TGTGCCAGCAGTGAGGGACAGGGCGGCAATCAGCCCCAGCATTTT. Its translation: CASSEGQGGNQPQHF. The J gene is TRBJ1-5, the V gene TRBV6-1, with TRBD1 matching over 9 bases. The CDR3 is 15 residues long. V lost 3 bases, J lost 2 bases, and 2 bases stayed unmatched. Germline lookup yields CDR1 MNHNS and CDR2 SASEGT.

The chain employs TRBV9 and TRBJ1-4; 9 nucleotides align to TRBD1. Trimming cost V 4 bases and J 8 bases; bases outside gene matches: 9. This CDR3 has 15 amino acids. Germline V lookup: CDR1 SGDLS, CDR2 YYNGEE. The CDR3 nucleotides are TGTGCCAGCAGCCAAAGGGACAGGGCGGAAGAAAAACTGTTTTTT. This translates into CASSQRDRAEEKLFF.

This chain's CDR3 is CASSFTSGATGELFF. The CDR3 coding sequence is TGCGCCAGCAGCTTCACGAGCGGGGCCACCGGGGAGCTGTTTTTT. The chain is built from TRBV5-1 and TRBJ2-2, with 7 bases identical to TRBD2. The germline V gene encodes CDR1 SGHRS and CDR2 YFSETQ. The trim removed 2 bases at V and 4 bases at J, leaving 5 bases unmatched. The CDR3 runs 15 residues.

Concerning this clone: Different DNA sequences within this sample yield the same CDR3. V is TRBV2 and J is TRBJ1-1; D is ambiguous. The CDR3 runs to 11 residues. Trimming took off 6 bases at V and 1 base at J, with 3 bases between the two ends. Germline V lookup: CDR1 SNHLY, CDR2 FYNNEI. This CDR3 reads CASSRNTEAFF. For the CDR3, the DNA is TGTGCCAGCAGCCGGAACACTGAAGCTTTCTTT.

The CDR3 nucleotides read TGTGCCAGCAGTTCCCTCGGGACAGGGGCCCGGCAGCCCCAGCATTTT. Translated: CASSSLGTGARQPQHF. This rearrangement joins TRBV27 to TRBJ1-5, with 10 bases that match TRBD1. V lost 4 bases to trimming and J lost 7 bases; unmatched junction nucleotides: 10. Germline CDR1 is MNHEY and CDR2 is SMNVEV (reference sequence). CDR3 length equals 16 residues.

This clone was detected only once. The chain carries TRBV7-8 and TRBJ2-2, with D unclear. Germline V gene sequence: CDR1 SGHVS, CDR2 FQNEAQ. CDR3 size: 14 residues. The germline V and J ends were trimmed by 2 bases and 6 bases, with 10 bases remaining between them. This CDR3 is CASSLYRASGELFF. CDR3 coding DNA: TGTGCCAGCAGCTTATATCGGGCTTCCGGGGAGCTGTTTTTT.

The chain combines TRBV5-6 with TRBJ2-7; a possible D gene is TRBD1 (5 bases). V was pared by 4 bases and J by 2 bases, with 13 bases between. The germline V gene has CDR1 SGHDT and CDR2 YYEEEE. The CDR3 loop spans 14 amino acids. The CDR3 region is CASSLLDTTYEQYF. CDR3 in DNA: TGTGCCAGCAGCCTACTGGACACCACCTACGAGCAGTACTTC.

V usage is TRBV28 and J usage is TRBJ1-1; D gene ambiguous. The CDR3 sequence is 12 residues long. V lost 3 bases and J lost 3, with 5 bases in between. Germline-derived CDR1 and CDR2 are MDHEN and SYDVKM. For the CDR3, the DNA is TGTGCCAGCAGTTTTCCGGACACTGAAGCTTTCTTT. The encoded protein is CASSFPDTEAFF.

CDR3 DNA: TGCGCCAGCAGCCAAGGGGGACTTTCGGGCCCAACTAATGAAAAACTGTTTTTT. This gives the protein CASSQGGLSGPTNEKLFF. The genes are TRBV4-1 and TRBJ1-4, with D possibly matching TRBD1 (5 bases). V was trimmed by 1 base and J by 0 bases, leaving 15 bases between them. This CDR3 is built from 18 residues. Germline CDR1 MGHRA, CDR2 YSYEKL.

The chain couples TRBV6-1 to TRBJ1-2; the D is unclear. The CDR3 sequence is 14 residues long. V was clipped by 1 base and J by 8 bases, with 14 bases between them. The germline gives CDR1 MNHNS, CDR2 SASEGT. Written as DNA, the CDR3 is TGTGCCAGCAGTGAAGGGCATCCTGGAAGGGGCTACACCTTC. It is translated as CASSEGHPGRGYTF.

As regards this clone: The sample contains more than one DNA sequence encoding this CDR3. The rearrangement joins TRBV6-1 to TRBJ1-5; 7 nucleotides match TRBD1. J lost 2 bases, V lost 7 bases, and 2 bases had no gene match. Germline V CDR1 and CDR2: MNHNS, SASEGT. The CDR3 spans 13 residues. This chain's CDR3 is CASTGQGNQPQHF. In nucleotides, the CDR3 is TGTGCCAGCACCGGACAGGGCAATCAGCCCCAGCATTTT.

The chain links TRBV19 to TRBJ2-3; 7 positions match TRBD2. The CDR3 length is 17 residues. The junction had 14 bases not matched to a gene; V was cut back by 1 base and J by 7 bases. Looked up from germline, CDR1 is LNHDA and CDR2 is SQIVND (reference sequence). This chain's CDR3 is CASSIAGSGRGRNTQYF. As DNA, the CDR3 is TGTGCCAGTAGTATAGCCGGAAGCGGGCGGGGGAGGAATACGCAGTATTTT.

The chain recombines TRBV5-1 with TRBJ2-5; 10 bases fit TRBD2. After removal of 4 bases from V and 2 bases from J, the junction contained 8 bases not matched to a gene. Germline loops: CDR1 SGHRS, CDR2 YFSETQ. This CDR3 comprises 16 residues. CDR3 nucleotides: TGCGCCAGCAGCCCCCCGGGACTAGCGAGACAAGAGACCCAGTACTTC. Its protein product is CASSPPGLARQETQYF.

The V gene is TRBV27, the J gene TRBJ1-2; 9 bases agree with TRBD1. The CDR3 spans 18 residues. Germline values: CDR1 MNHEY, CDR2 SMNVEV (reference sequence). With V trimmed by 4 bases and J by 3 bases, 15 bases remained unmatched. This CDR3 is CASSSNRDRASVDYGYTF. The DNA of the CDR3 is TGTGCCAGCAGTTCAAACCGGGACAGGGCTTCGGTGGACTATGGCTACACCTTC.

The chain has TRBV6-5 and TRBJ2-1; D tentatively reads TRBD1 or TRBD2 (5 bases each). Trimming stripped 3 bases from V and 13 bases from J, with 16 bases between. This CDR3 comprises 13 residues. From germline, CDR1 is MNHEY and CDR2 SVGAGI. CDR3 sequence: CASSYLGAPGQFF. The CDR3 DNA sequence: TGTGCCAGCAGTTATCTAGGGGCTCCGGGACAGTTCTTC.

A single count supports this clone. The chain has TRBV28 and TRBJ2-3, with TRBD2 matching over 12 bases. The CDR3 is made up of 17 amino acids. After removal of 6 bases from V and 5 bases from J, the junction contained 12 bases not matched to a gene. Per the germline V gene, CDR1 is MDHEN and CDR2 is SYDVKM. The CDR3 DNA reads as TGTGCCAGCAGCCGGCTGACTAGCGGGAGTTTTGGAGATACGCAGTATTTT. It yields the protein CASSRLTSGSFGDTQYF.

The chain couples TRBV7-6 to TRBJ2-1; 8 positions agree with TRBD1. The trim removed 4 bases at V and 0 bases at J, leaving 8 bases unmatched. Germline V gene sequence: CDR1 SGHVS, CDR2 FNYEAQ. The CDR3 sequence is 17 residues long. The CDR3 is CASSSSGQGHSYNEQFF. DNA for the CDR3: TGTGCCAGCAGCTCATCTGGACAGGGACACTCCTACAATGAGCAGTTCTTC.

CDR3 in amino acids: CASTWRNTEAFF. The CDR3 region has the DNA TGTGCCAGCACCTGGAGGAACACTGAAGCTTTCTTT. This chain links TRBV28 with TRBJ1-1; D gene uncertain. Looked up from germline, CDR1 is MDHEN and CDR2 is SYDVKM. The V end lost 7 bases, the J end lost 1 base, and 7 bases lay between the germline ends. This CDR3 is 12 amino acids long.